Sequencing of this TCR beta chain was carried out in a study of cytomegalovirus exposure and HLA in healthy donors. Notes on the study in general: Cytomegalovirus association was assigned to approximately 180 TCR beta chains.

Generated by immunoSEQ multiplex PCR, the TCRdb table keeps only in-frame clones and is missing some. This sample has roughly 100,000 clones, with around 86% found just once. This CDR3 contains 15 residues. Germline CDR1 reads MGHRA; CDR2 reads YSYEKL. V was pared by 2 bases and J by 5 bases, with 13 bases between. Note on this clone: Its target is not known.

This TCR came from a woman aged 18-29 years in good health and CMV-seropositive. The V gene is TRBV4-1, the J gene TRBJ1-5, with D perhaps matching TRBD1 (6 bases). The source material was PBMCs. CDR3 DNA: TGCGCCAGCAGCCAACCTGGGACAAAAGATCAGCCCCAGCATTTT. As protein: CASSQPGTKDQPQHF.